Below, 8 T cell receptor beta chains from the same sample are listed, as sequenced in a study of OX40 agonist ivuxolimab in advanced cancers. Measured with immunoSEQ multiplex PCR; TCRdb has only the in-frame clones, and not every one. Altogether 95,000 to 150,000 clones are present, over 75% being singletons, with the ten largest covering 0.5% to 0.7%. The input for sequencing was CD4+ or CD8+ T cells sorted from blood, taken in a trial of the OX40 agonist ivuxolimab. These receptors originate from an adult with an advanced solid tumor such as melanoma, head and neck, liver or kidney cancer.

The chain carries TRBV5-1 and TRBJ2-5; 9 bases line up with TRBD2. The CDR3 consists of 20 residues. V dropped 4 bases and J dropped 2; count of bases not matched to a gene: 21. Germline CDR1 SGHRS, CDR2 YFSETQ. The CDR3 coding sequence is TGCGCCAGCAGCCCCTCGGTGGGGTCTTATAGCGGGGGACCTCAAGAGACCCAGTACTTC. Translation gives CASSPSVGSYSGGPQETQYF.

This clone was detected only once. The chain has TRBV14 and TRBJ1-1; D is unresolved. Trimming shortened V by 8 bases and J by 1 base, and 8 bases separated the two germline ends. CDR1 is SGHDN and CDR2 is FVKESK in the germline V gene. This CDR3 spans 12 amino acids. As DNA, the CDR3 is TGTGCCAGCGAGAGGAGGAACACTGAAGCTTTCTTT. Translation gives CASERRNTEAFF.

V and J are TRBV7-2 and TRBJ1-5; the D gene is possibly TRBD1 (6 bases). This CDR3 comprises 14 residues. With 1 base removed from V and 6 bases from J, the gap between germline ends came to 10 bases. Germline assignment: CDR1 SGHTA and CDR2 FQGNSA. CDR3 region: CASSLDREVQPQHF. The CDR3, as DNA: TGTGCCAGCAGCTTAGACAGGGAGGTTCAGCCCCAGCATTTT.

The chain joins TRBV28 to TRBJ1-4; TRBD1 matches 11 bases. V trimming: 5 bases; J trimming: 0 bases; junction bases outside the gene matches: 8. The CDR3 spans 18 residues. The germline CDR1 and CDR2 sequences are MDHEN and SYDVKM. Written as DNA, the CDR3 is TGTGCCAGCAGTCGGGACAGGGGGATAGGGTCAACTAATGAAAAACTGTTTTTT. Its translation is CASSRDRGIGSTNEKLFF.

J is TRBJ1-2 and V is TRBV6-1, with TRBD1 as a possible D gene (5 bases). This CDR3 has 14 amino acids. Germline V CDR1 and CDR2: MNHNS, SASEGT. V gave up 6 bases and J gave up 6 bases, with 17 bases separating them. The chain's CDR3 is CASRGRPAQDGYTF. The CDR3 DNA reads as TGTGCCAGCAGGGGACGTCCAGCCCAGGATGGCTACACCTTC.

The rearrangement links TRBV6-5 to TRBJ1-1; D gene ambiguous. The CDR3 sequence is 15 residues long. Germline V gene data show CDR1 as MNHEY and CDR2 as SVGAGI. V dropped 0 bases and J dropped 1 base, with 9 bases sitting between them. The CDR3 sequence is CASSYSIQSNTEAFF. CDR3 nucleotide sequence: TGTGCCAGCAGTTACTCGATACAGTCGAACACTGAAGCTTTCTTT.

The CDR3 protein is CASSLEPKGGNTIYF. The CDR3, as DNA: TGCGCCAGCAGCTTGGAGCCCAAGGGAGGAAACACCATATATTTT. The chain recombines TRBV5-1 with TRBJ1-3; D is unresolved. The V and J ends lost 0 bases and 4 bases respectively, with 11 bases between them. The CDR3 extends over 15 amino acids. Germline lookup yields CDR1 SGHRS and CDR2 YFSETQ. Complete variable domain (other parts from reference TRBV5-1 and TRBJ1-3): KAGVTQTPRYLIKTRGQQVTLSCSPISGHRSVSWYQQTPGQGLQFLFEYFSETQRNKGNFPGRFSGRQFSNSRSEMNVSTLELGDSALYLCASSLEPKGGNTIYFGEGSWLTVV.

In this sample, this clone turned up once. CDR3 residues: CASRVFSNQPQHF. The CDR3, as DNA: TGTGCCAGCAGGGTGTTTAGCAATCAGCCCCAGCATTTT. V usage is TRBV28 and J usage is TRBJ1-5, with D unresolved. Trimming removed 6 bases from V and 0 bases from J, with 6 bases in between. The CDR3 has 13 amino acids. The germline CDR1 and CDR2 sequences are MDHEN and SYDVKM. The complete variable domain, with remaining parts taken from reference TRBV28 and TRBJ1-5, reads DVKVTQSSRYLVKRTGEKVFLECVQDMDHENMFWYRQDPGLGLRLIYFSYDVKMKEKGDIPEGYSVSREKKERFSLILESASTNQTSMYLCASRVFSNQPQHFGDGTRLSIL.